This is a list of T cell receptor beta chains from one sample in a study of blood T cell repertoires in COVID-19. Measured with immunoSEQ multiplex PCR; TCRdb has only the in-frame clones, and not every one. This table has some 78,000 clones, more than 70% appearing once. The sequencing sample was made of peripheral blood. These receptors originate from a man aged 55 to 70 with active or convalescent COVID-19. Each CDR3 is given without its conserved first and last residue. D genes are given only for firm matches.

CDR3 length: 13
D gene: TRBD2
V gene: TRBV7-9
J gene: TRBJ2-7
CDR3 protein: ASSSKRGAEDEQY

CDR3 length: 14
D gene: TRBD2
V gene: TRBV11-2
J gene: TRBJ2-3
CDR3 protein: ASSRLAGVVWDTQY

CDR3 length: 14
D gene: -
V gene: TRBV4-3
J gene: TRBJ1-2
CDR3 protein: ASSQEPLEGSYGYT

CDR3 length: 13
D gene: TRBD1
V gene: TRBV5-1
J gene: TRBJ1-1
CDR3 protein: ASSLGQGRDTEAF

CDR3 length: 13
D gene: -
V gene: TRBV19
J gene: TRBJ1-4
CDR3 protein: ASSTAGSTNEKLF

CDR3 length: 13
D gene: TRBD1
V gene: TRBV19
J gene: TRBJ1-2
CDR3 protein: ASSPQGGQGAGYT

CDR3 length: 15
D gene: TRBD2
V gene: TRBV9
J gene: TRBJ2-1
CDR3 protein: ASSPVPITGGLGEQF

CDR3 length: 12
D gene: TRBD1
V gene: TRBV27
J gene: TRBJ1-2
CDR3 protein: ASSYYDRGSGYT

CDR3 length: 12
D gene: TRBD1
V gene: TRBV5-4
J gene: TRBJ1-1
CDR3 protein: ASSTSGQGSEAF

CDR3 length: 13
D gene: -
V gene: TRBV6-2/TRBV6-3
J gene: TRBJ1-2
CDR3 protein: ASSYSRGSHYGYT

CDR3 length: 13
D gene: TRBD1
V gene: TRBV5-4
J gene: TRBJ1-4
CDR3 protein: ASSSDPDRREKLF

CDR3 length: 19
D gene: TRBD1
V gene: TRBV12-5
J gene: TRBJ1-5
CDR3 protein: ASGLWGSTGTASLSNQPQH

CDR3 length: 13
D gene: -
V gene: TRBV25-1
J gene: TRBJ1-2
CDR3 protein: ASSESGHQGYGYT

CDR3 length: 13
D gene: TRBD1
V gene: TRBV27
J gene: TRBJ2-2
CDR3 protein: ASSPRQGLAGELF

CDR3 length: 15
D gene: TRBD1
V gene: TRBV7-6
J gene: TRBJ2-2
CDR3 protein: ASSLRGQGPNTGELF

CDR3 length: 11
D gene: TRBD1
V gene: TRBV24-1
J gene: TRBJ1-2
CDR3 protein: ATSDTGGYGYT

CDR3 length: 12
D gene: TRBD1
V gene: TRBV7-3
J gene: TRBJ1-1
CDR3 protein: ASSLRDRNTEAF

CDR3 length: 14
D gene: TRBD2
V gene: TRBV9
J gene: TRBJ2-3
CDR3 protein: ASSLRLAGEYNTQY

CDR3 length: 12
D gene: -
V gene: TRBV7-2
J gene: TRBJ1-3
CDR3 protein: ASSFDTAGNTIY

CDR3 length: 14
D gene: -
V gene: TRBV19
J gene: TRBJ1-1
CDR3 protein: ASRGAGWGRNTEAF

CDR3 length: 13
D gene: TRBD1
V gene: TRBV28
J gene: TRBJ1-5
CDR3 protein: ASSLGQGSNQPQH

CDR3 length: 12
D gene: TRBD1
V gene: TRBV27
J gene: TRBJ1-2
CDR3 protein: ASSFDWTGRSYT

CDR3 length: 13
D gene: -
V gene: TRBV7-3
J gene: TRBJ2-2
CDR3 protein: ASSPRFGEGGELF

CDR3 length: 11
D gene: -
V gene: TRBV2
J gene: TRBJ1-4
CDR3 protein: ASSGGFSEKLF

CDR3 length: 15
D gene: -
V gene: TRBV27
J gene: TRBJ1-5
CDR3 protein: ASSSIPDSLAGQPQH

CDR3 length: 13
D gene: -
V gene: TRBV7-2
J gene: TRBJ2-3
CDR3 protein: ASSLPAGSTDTQY

CDR3 length: 15
D gene: TRBD1
V gene: TRBV5-4
J gene: TRBJ1-2
CDR3 protein: ASSGTGGIFFNYGYT